These 2 T cell receptor beta chains were sequenced from one sample in a study of cytomegalovirus exposure and HLA in healthy donors. PCR amplification relied on 60 Vbeta primers (plus 13 Jbeta primers). The table came from immunoSEQ multiplex PCR; TCRdb's copy has only in-frame clones and leaves some out. The sample includes around 150,000 clones, 75% to 80% of them seen just once. What was sequenced was PBMCs. The receptors were gathered from a man aged 50 to 59 in good health and CMV-seropositive.

The chain has TRBV7-9 and TRBJ2-7, with TRBD1 matching over 12 bases. CDR3 size: 16 residues. V lost 2 bases, J lost 4 bases, and 6 bases stayed unmatched. Germline-derived CDR1 and CDR2 are SEHNR and FQNEAQ (reference sequence). CDR3 coding DNA: TGTGCCAGCAGCTTATGGGACAGGGGGCTGAGGTACGAGCAGTACTTC. Residues: CASSLWDRGLRYEQYF.

This clone appeared once. Other DNA sequences in the sample encode the same CDR3. The chain has TRBV13 and TRBJ1-1; no clear D. This CDR3 spans 13 amino acids. V was pared by 3 bases and J by 1 base, with 6 bases between. CDR1 is PRHDT, CDR2 FYEKMQ, per germline (reference sequence). Here the CDR3 DNA reads TGTGCCAGCAGCTTCGGGGAGAACACTGAAGCTTTCTTT. This gives the protein CASSFGENTEAFF.